Here is one T cell receptor beta chain with its context. This sample was included in a study of cytomegalovirus exposure and HLA in healthy donors. The CDR3 is 15 residues long. V was pared by 1 base and J by 1 base, with 2 bases of the junction left unmatched. Germline values: CDR1 SGHTA, CDR2 FQGNSA. The PCR was carried out with 60 Vbeta primers and 13 Jbeta primers. Clones were sequenced by immunoSEQ multiplex PCR, and TCRdb holds only the in-frame ones, with some missing. The data show some 98,000 clones, about 81% seen once. The V call is TRBV7-2, the J call TRBJ2-5; TRBD1 agrees at 8 bases. Input material: PBMCs. This receptor was identified in a man aged 35 to 55 in good health and CMV-seronegative. The CDR3: CASSLVDRAQETQYF. The CDR3 bases are TGTGCCAGCAGCTTAGTGGACAGGGCCCAAGAGACCCAGTACTTC.